The clone carrying this T cell receptor (beta chain) was recorded only once. V was trimmed by 5 bases and J by 9 bases, leaving 19 bases between them. This CDR3 contains 15 residues. Germline V gives CDR1 MNHEY, CDR2 SMNVEV (reference sequence). The data were taken from a study of blood T cell repertoires in COVID-19. Study in general: Samples of COVID-19 (acute and convalescent) were obtained from the United States, Italy and Spain. Sample material is recorded as cDNA or gDNA derived from T cells, B-cell-depleted T cells, or PBMCs.

How the authors handled the data: Nucleated cell number was recorded as an estimate derived from reference gene primer amplification. Produced via immunoSEQ multiplex PCR; TCRdb's table is partial and in-frame only. That table is the source of V, J and clone size, and D and trimming were worked out from the DNA. The repertoire consists of roughly 220,000 clones, with about 80% occurring once and the leading ten covering less than 2.5%. This TCR derives from an older woman with acute or convalescent COVID-19. V is TRBV27 and J is TRBJ1-4; D gene uncertain. The source material was peripheral blood. The CDR3 loop reads CASSSGKRGMKKLFF. DNA of the CDR3: TGTGCCAGCAGTAGCGGGAAACGGGGTATGAAAAAACTGTTTTTT.